The clone carrying this T cell receptor beta chain has just a few counts. Antigen unknown. The data were taken from a study of identical twins. Findings and caveats of the study: There was an excess of low generation probability in the out-of-frame alpha sequences that twins shared. There were fewer insertions in abundant cord blood beta clonotypes, but memory repertoires showed no such pattern. Possibly, invariant MAIT and iNKT cells partly confounded zero-insertion analyses.

A universal primer site arose from template switching, and cDNA bore unique molecular identifiers. TCRdb independently ran MiXCR on the 5' RACE reads; one entry per CDR3 protein. Here the sample spans fewer than 650,000 distinct CDR3 sequences, roughly 6.6% being singletons. These data are also associated with another study on yellow fever vaccine responses in identical twins.

This receptor was identified in a woman aged 18-29 years in good health. The sequenced material came from PBMCs.

The CDR3: CASRTGSNYGYTF. CDR3 DNA sequence: TGTGCCAGCAGGACAGGAAGTAACTATGGCTACACCTTC. The chain has TRBV6-5 and TRBJ1-2; perhaps TRBD1 as D (6 bases). Germline assignment: CDR1 MNHEY and CDR2 SVGAGI. The CDR3 extends over 13 amino acids. V lost 6 bases, J lost 1 base, and 9 bases lay in between.